This T cell receptor beta chain originates from a study of CD8 T cells in Susac syndrome. There are 15 residues in the CDR3. The ends were cut back, 0 bases at V and 0 bases at J, with 12 bases in the middle. In germline, CDR1 is DFQATT, CDR2 SNEGSKA (reference sequence). The sample holds one count of this clonotype. An input of roughly 0.5 to 1 ug of RNA was subjected to reverse transcription using random hexamers. TCRdb redid the calling of the immunoSEQ multiplex PCR reads with MiXCR, one entry per CDR3 protein. The table records hundreds of thousands of distinct CDR3 sequences, about 85% of them present only once. The authors carried out high-throughput sequencing of TCR beta. They applied it to CD8+ and CD4+ T cells obtained from blood. Patients with stable or active relapsing-remitting disease, all of them treatment-naive, made up the multiple sclerosis controls.

This receptor was obtained from a human donor with multiple sclerosis. Sequencing used CD8+ T cells from PBMCs. V and J are TRBV20-1 and TRBJ2-7; no definite D call. This CDR3 reads CSARDPFDTSYEQYF. The CDR3 DNA reads TGCAGTGCTAGAGATCCTTTCGACACCTCCTACGAGCAGTACTTC.